The present T cell receptor (beta chain) was sequenced within a study of cytomegalovirus exposure and HLA in healthy donors. At the level of the study: Approximately 81% of 398 genotyped donors fell in the Caucasian-associated ancestry cluster.

The study, taken as a whole, reports: A few of the chains that were CMV-associated were confirmed in vitro to be specific for CMV antigens. In a later analysis, donors in an Asian-associated ancestry cluster reportedly had fewer N-insertions in productive TCRs than the cohort mean.

With respect to this clone: What it binds is not known.

The junction had 4 bases not matched to a gene; V was cut back by 3 bases and J by 2 bases. The germline gives CDR1 MGHRA, CDR2 YSYEKL. The CDR3 loop spans 16 amino acids. Researchers ran the PCR with 60 Vbeta and 13 Jbeta primers. Clones were sequenced by immunoSEQ multiplex PCR, and TCRdb holds only the in-frame ones, with some missing. Here the sample spans tens of thousands of clones, about two thirds being singletons. The clonotype comes from a middle-aged woman in good health and CMV-seropositive. The chain links TRBV4-1 to TRBJ1-5; 10 nucleotides align to TRBD1. Sequenced input: PBMCs. In DNA form, the CDR3 reads TGCGCCAGCAGCCATCGACAGGGGGCTGGCAATCAGCCCCAGCATTTT. It is translated as CASSHRQGAGNQPQHF.